This T cell receptor (beta chain) was retrieved from a study of cytomegalovirus exposure and HLA in healthy donors. Primers: 60 Vbeta forward and 13 Jbeta reverse. Method: immunoSEQ multiplex PCR; TCRdb's copy keeps in-frame clones and lacks some. Among roughly 140,000 clones, 76% were seen once, and the ten largest hold approximately 1.6%. Per the germline V gene, CDR1 is SNHLY and CDR2 is FYNNEI. V was pared by 5 bases and J by 1 base, with 3 bases of the junction left unmatched. The CDR3 sequence is 14 residues long. The sequence was collected from a middle-aged woman in good health and CMV-seronegative. Sequencing was carried out using PBMCs. The rearrangement links TRBV2 to TRBJ1-1; TRBD1 matches 8 bases. The CDR3 region is CASSSDRGNTEAFF. Written as DNA, the CDR3 is TGTGCCAGCAGTTCCGACAGGGGGAACACTGAAGCTTTCTTT.